These 24 T cell receptor beta chains share one sample of origin, sequenced in a study of T-cell memory formation after mild COVID-19. Using its own MiXCR run on the 5' RACE reads, TCRdb lists one record per CDR3 protein. The repertoire holds more than 150,000 distinct CDR3 sequences, around a tenth seen once, with 3% to 4% in the top ten. The sequenced sample was PBMCs or a T cell subset sorted from them (not recorded which). Receptor source: a young man who had mild COVID-19 (a few samples of this study predate the infection). Cell type and time point are not known.

The V gene is TRBV2, the J gene TRBJ2-3, with D uncertain. The length of the CDR3 is 15 residues. Trimming cost V 4 bases and J 0 bases, with 11 bases left between them. Germline loops: CDR1 SNHLY, CDR2 FYNNEI. This chain's CDR3 is CASSASRVSTDTQYF. CDR3 DNA: TGTGCCAGCAGTGCGTCAAGGGTTAGCACAGATACGCAGTATTTT. The full variable domain, rest sourced from reference TRBV2 and TRBJ2-3, is EPEVTQTPSHQVTQMGQEVILRCVPISNHLYFYWYRQILGQKVEFLVSFYNNEISEKSEIFDDQFSVERPDGSNFTLKIRSTKLEDSAMYFCASSASRVSTDTQYFGPGTRLTVL.

This clonotype was counted a few times. V is TRBV7-2 and J is TRBJ1-4; possibly TRBD1 for D (6 bases). The V gene lost 5 bases and the J gene lost 0 bases, with 7 bases spanning the gap. CDR3 length equals 14 residues. The germline V gene encodes CDR1 SGHTA and CDR2 FQGNSA. The CDR3 here is CASSRTATNEKLFF. As DNA, the CDR3 is TGTGCCAGCAGCCGGACAGCAACTAATGAAAAACTGTTTTTT.

The rearrangement uses TRBV15 and TRBJ2-5, with TRBD2 matching 12 bases. This CDR3 contains 15 residues. The ends lost 5 bases at V and 2 bases at J; junction bases unmatched: 3. Germline CDR1 reads LNHNV; CDR2 reads YYDKDF (reference sequence). The CDR3 DNA sequence: TGTGCCACCAGCCCTGGACTAGCGGGGCAAGAGACCCAGTACTTC. Residues: CATSPGLAGQETQYF.

The V and J genes are TRBV5-4 and TRBJ2-7, with TRBD1 identical over 11 bases. The V segment lost 4 bases and the J segment 6 bases; nucleotides outside the gene matches: 9. Germline values: CDR1 SGHNT, CDR2 YYREEE (reference sequence). The CDR3 has 15 amino acids. CDR3 amino acids: CASSQGGTGGREQYF. Here the CDR3 DNA reads TGTGCCAGCAGCCAGGGGGGGACAGGGGGTCGCGAGCAGTACTTC.

This clonotype has a count of ten or more. The CDR3 is CASSLDRAGNTIYF. The CDR3 coding sequence is TGTGCCAGCAGCTTAGATAGGGCTGGAAACACCATATATTTT. This rearrangement joins TRBV7-2 to TRBJ1-3, with no clear D. The CDR3 loop spans 14 amino acids. The germline V gene encodes CDR1 SGHTA and CDR2 FQGNSA. V was cut by 1 base and J by 2 bases, with 6 bases left in between.

This clonotype was detected only a few times. CDR3 region: CASRLYVYEQYF. CDR3 bases: TGTGCCAGCAGACTTTACGTCTACGAGCAGTACTTC. This rearrangement joins TRBV12-3 or TRBV12-4 to TRBJ2-7; D is undetermined. V was clipped by 6 bases and J by 3 bases, with 9 bases between them. CDR3 length equals 12 residues.

The J gene is TRBJ2-2, the V gene TRBV5-1; 11 bases match TRBD2. The germline gives CDR1 SGHRS, CDR2 YFSETQ. The V gene end was trimmed by 0 bases and the J gene end by 10 bases; junction bases not matched to a gene: 5. CDR3 size: 15 residues. The CDR3 nucleotides are TGCGCCAGCAGCTTGGGACTAGCGGGGTACATGGAGCTGTTTTTT. It is translated as CASSLGLAGYMELFF.

The chain is built from TRBV15 and TRBJ1-3; D gene ambiguous. Looked up from germline, CDR1 is LNHNV and CDR2 is YYDKDF (reference sequence). The V gene lost 3 bases and the J gene lost 2 bases, with 5 bases spanning the gap. The CDR3 runs to 13 residues. The CDR3 is CATSSPAGNTIYF. DNA for the CDR3: TGTGCCACCAGCAGCCCAGCTGGAAACACCATATATTTT.

This clonotype was seen ten or more times. This rearrangement joins TRBV5-1 to TRBJ2-7; 7 bases are shared with TRBD1. This CDR3 comprises 14 residues. V was clipped by 3 bases and J by 1 base; unmatched bases: 4. Per the germline V gene, CDR1 is SGHRS and CDR2 is YFSETQ. In nucleotides, the CDR3 is TGCGCCAGCAGCTCTGGGGACAGATCCTACGAGCAGTACTTC. It codes for CASSSGDRSYEQYF.

This clonotype was counted a few times. The rearrangement uses TRBV27 and TRBJ1-2; maybe TRBD1 (5 bases). Germline CDR1 is MNHEY and CDR2 is SMNVEV (reference sequence). The CDR3 totals 14 residues. The V gene lost 7 bases and the J gene lost 5 bases, with 17 bases spanning the gap. The CDR3 bases are TGTGCCAGCAAACCCGGACAAAGAAGATATGGCTACACCTTC. Protein sequence: CASKPGQRRYGYTF.

This chain connects TRBV7-9 to TRBJ2-1; D unresolved. Germline V gene lookup returns CDR1 SEHNR and CDR2 FQNEAQ (reference sequence). CDR3 length equals 12 residues. V was pared by 1 base and J by 14 bases, with 12 bases between. The CDR3 region is CASSLVVASEFF. The CDR3 DNA reads TGTGCCAGCAGCTTAGTGGTAGCATCAGAGTTCTTC. Together with reference TRBV7-9 and TRBJ2-1, the CDR3 gives the full variable domain: DTGVSQNPRHKITKRGQNVTFRCDPISEHNRLYWYRQTLGQGPEFLTYFQNEAQLEKSRLLSDRFSAERPKGSFSTLEIQRTEQGDSAMYLCASSLVVASEFFGPGTRLTVL.

The sample holds a few counts of this clonotype. The CDR3: CASSDLMTGINSPLHF. DNA for the CDR3: TGTGCCAGCAGTGACCTCATGACAGGGATCAATTCACCCCTCCACTTT. V gene TRBV6-2 or TRBV6-3 combines with J gene TRBJ1-6; 7 bases line up with TRBD1. CDR1 and CDR2 from the germline V gene are MNHEY and SVGEGT. Trimming took 5 bases from V and 7 from J; bases not matched to a gene: 11. The CDR3 runs to 16 residues.

This clonotype was recorded many times. J is TRBJ1-5 and V is TRBV7-9; D is possibly TRBD1 (6 bases). The CDR3 consists of 14 residues. Per the germline V gene, CDR1 is SEHNR and CDR2 is FQNEAQ (reference sequence). Trimming removed 5 bases from V and 3 bases from J, with 11 bases in between. For the CDR3, the DNA is TGTGCCAGCAGCCTTACAGGGAACAATCAGCCCCAGCATTTT. This encodes CASSLTGNNQPQHF.

The chain combines TRBV20-1 with TRBJ1-3; D gene unclear. This CDR3 contains 15 residues. V was shortened by 0 bases and J by 0 bases, with 9 bases between the two germline ends. Germline loops: CDR1 DFQATT, CDR2 SNEGSKA (reference sequence). The CDR3 sequence: CSARDSQNSGNTIYF. The CDR3 DNA follows: TGCAGTGCTAGAGATAGCCAGAACTCTGGAAACACCATATATTTT.

There are a few counts of this clonotype. This chain connects TRBV4-2 to TRBJ2-1; a possible D gene is TRBD2 (5 bases). CDR1 is LGHNA, CDR2 YNFKEQ, per germline. The CDR3 is 13 residues long. V was trimmed by 1 base and J by 9 bases, leaving 10 bases between them. CDR3 sequence: CASSQAGEGEQFF. CDR3 nucleotides: TGTGCCAGCAGCCAAGCTGGTGAGGGTGAGCAGTTCTTC.

V and J are TRBV10-3 and TRBJ2-3, with D possibly being TRBD1 (6 bases). V lost 6 bases and J 5 bases, leaving 12 bases between the germline ends. The germline gives CDR1 ENHRY, CDR2 SYGVKD. This CDR3 comprises 13 residues. CDR3 region: CAIRQGFEDTQYF. The CDR3, as DNA: TGTGCCATCAGACAGGGCTTTGAAGATACGCAGTATTTT.

The chain has TRBV9 and TRBJ2-3, with TRBD1 identical over 11 bases. Germline CDR1 reads SGDLS; CDR2 reads YYNGEE. After removal of 0 bases from V and 2 bases from J, the junction contained 8 bases not matched to a gene. The CDR3 loop spans 18 amino acids. The CDR3: CASSVDPGTGGPTDTQYF. CDR3 in DNA: TGTGCCAGCAGCGTAGACCCGGGGACAGGGGGACCCACAGATACGCAGTATTTT.

This chain uses TRBV27 with TRBJ1-1; D possibly corresponds to TRBD1 (5 bases). This CDR3 has 15 residues. Germline V lookup: CDR1 MNHEY, CDR2 SMNVEV (reference sequence). Trimming cost V 2 bases and J 1 base, with 11 bases left between them. The CDR3 sequence: CASSLGAVGNTEAFF. CDR3 in DNA: TGTGCCAGCAGTTTAGGGGCGGTGGGGAACACTGAAGCTTTCTTT.

J is TRBJ2-1 and V is TRBV6-5, with 11 bases lining up with TRBD1. Germline V gene lookup returns CDR1 MNHEY and CDR2 SVGAGI. The J segment lost 6 bases and the V segment lost 0 bases, leaving 7 bases of the junction unmatched. CDR3 length equals 17 residues. The CDR3 sequence: CASSYSLWTGGGNEQFF. As DNA, the CDR3 is TGTGCCAGCAGTTACTCTTTATGGACAGGGGGCGGCAATGAGCAGTTCTTC.

V gene TRBV20-1 combines with J gene TRBJ2-1; tentatively, D is TRBD2 (7 bases). With 3 bases removed from V and 4 bases from J, the gap between germline ends came to 13 bases. Germline-derived CDR1 and CDR2 are DFQATT and SNEGSKA (reference sequence). This CDR3 region has 14 residues. The CDR3 nucleotides read TGCAGTGCTAGGGCGCGGGGGCCGTACAATGAGCAGTTCTTC. Translation: CSARARGPYNEQFF.

At least ten counts were recorded for this clonotype. The rearrangement joins TRBV5-1 to TRBJ2-1, with a possible D match to TRBD2 (6 bases). This CDR3 is 17 amino acids long. Trimming cost V 3 bases and J 8 bases, with 24 bases left between them. Germline lookup yields CDR1 SGHRS and CDR2 YFSETQ. The CDR3 region is CASSSWRGRSVIDEQFF. The CDR3 nucleotides read TGCGCCAGCAGCTCCTGGAGGGGTCGGTCGGTAATCGATGAGCAGTTCTTC.

This clonotype has just a few counts. V is TRBV4-1 and J is TRBJ2-1; 7 nucleotides align to TRBD2. The junction had 4 bases not matched to a gene; V was cut back by 5 bases and J by 6 bases. This CDR3 contains 13 residues. Germline V gene lookup returns CDR1 MGHRA and CDR2 YSYEKL. The CDR3 sequence: CASSAAGSNEQFF. The CDR3 region has the DNA TGCGCCAGCAGCGCAGCGGGGAGCAATGAGCAGTTCTTC.

The sample holds a few counts of this clonotype. The chain joins TRBV4-1 to TRBJ2-5; 15 bases map to TRBD2. The CDR3 spans 18 residues. J lost 4 bases, V lost 4 bases, and 10 bases had no gene match. Germline loops: CDR1 MGHRA, CDR2 YSYEKL. Here the CDR3 DNA reads TGCGCCAGCAGCCGACTAGGACTAGCGGGGGGGCAACGAGAGACCCAGTACTTC. It specifies CASSRLGLAGGQRETQYF.

There are a few counts of this clonotype. The chain recombines TRBV20-1 with TRBJ2-1; D perhaps matches TRBD2 (5 bases). Germline CDR1 DFQATT, CDR2 SNEGSKA (reference sequence). This CDR3 has 13 amino acids. Deletions cut 3 bases from V and 1 base from J, with 7 bases between. The CDR3 region is CSASRGSYNEQFF. In DNA form, the CDR3 reads TGCAGTGCTAGTCGGGGTTCCTACAATGAGCAGTTCTTC.